The 18 T cell receptor beta chains below were found in one sample sequenced in a study of CD8+ T cells in alopecia areata. After isolation, RNA underwent reverse transcription to generate cDNA as the sequencing template. The table came from immunoSEQ multiplex PCR; TCRdb's copy has only in-frame clones and leaves some out. In the table there are 150,000 to 200,000 clones, approximately 70% of which are singletons. Sequencing was performed on CD8+ T cells sorted from blood, taken at week 0. The receptors shown here come from a human donor with alopecia areata.

The chain carries TRBV6-5 and TRBJ2-7, with D tentatively TRBD2 (6 bases). Germline CDR1 MNHEY, CDR2 SVGAGI. CDR3 length: 14 residues. The V and J ends lost 0 bases and 6 bases respectively, with 12 bases between them. DNA of the CDR3: TGTGCCAGCAGTTACTCGACTAGTCTGAGCGAGCAGTACTTC. Protein sequence: CASSYSTSLSEQYF.

This chain links TRBV29-1 with TRBJ2-5; D not resolved. CDR1 is SQVTM and CDR2 is ANQGSEA in the germline V gene. This CDR3 has 17 residues. The V end lost 0 bases, the J end lost 2 bases, and 19 bases lay between the germline ends. In nucleotides, the CDR3 is TGCAGCGTTGAAGACCCAGCTAAAAACGTACAGCAAGAGACCCAGTACTTC. The encoded protein is CSVEDPAKNVQQETQYF.

V usage is TRBV29-1 and J usage is TRBJ1-1, with D tentatively TRBD1 (6 bases). The CDR3 length is 13 residues. Germline loops: CDR1 SQVTM, CDR2 ANQGSEA. The V end was cut by 7 bases, the J end by 2 bases, with 14 bases between. The CDR3 DNA reads as TGCAGCGGGAGGGACAACTTAAACACTGAAGCTTTCTTT. Amino acids: CSGRDNLNTEAFF.

The chain recombines TRBV7-9 with TRBJ2-7; a weak D match, TRBD1 (6 bases). Germline CDR1 is SEHNR and CDR2 is FQNEAQ (reference sequence). Trimming pared 3 bases from V and 2 bases from J, leaving 11 bases between. The CDR3 has 14 amino acids. The CDR3 reads CASSFRTVPYEQYF. The CDR3, as DNA: TGTGCCAGCAGCTTTAGGACAGTTCCCTACGAGCAGTACTTC.

J is TRBJ2-1 and V is TRBV6-1; TRBD2 aligns across 11 bases. Germline V gene lookup returns CDR1 MNHNS and CDR2 SASEGT. The CDR3 totals 15 residues. V was pared by 3 bases and J by 6 bases, with 4 bases of the junction left unmatched. The CDR3 nucleotides read TGTGCCAGCAGTGACGGTAGCGGGGGGGCCAATGAGCAGTTCTTC. This sequence encodes CASSDGSGGANEQFF.

The V call is TRBV15, the J call TRBJ2-7; no clear D. Germline CDR1 LNHNV, CDR2 YYDKDF (reference sequence). The V end was cut by 3 bases, the J end by 0 bases, with 15 bases between. CDR3 length: 16 amino acids. The CDR3 loop is CATSSVSPGSSYEQYF. The CDR3 bases are TGTGCCACCAGCAGTGTCTCCCCTGGAAGCTCCTACGAGCAGTACTTC. Together with reference TRBV15 and TRBJ2-7, the CDR3 gives the full variable domain: DAMVIQNPRYQVTQFGKPVTLSCSQTLNHNVMYWYQQKSSQAPKLLFHYYDKDFNNEADTPDNFQSRRPNTSFCFLDIRSPGLGDTAMYLCATSSVSPGSSYEQYFGPGTRLTVT.

The V and J genes are TRBV4-1 and TRBJ2-7; weak D call: TRBD1 (6 bases). CDR1 and CDR2 from the germline V gene are MGHRA and YSYEKL. The CDR3 length is 15 residues. Trimming pared 0 bases from V and 1 base from J, leaving 10 bases between. CDR3 residues: CASSQDRGQSYEQYF. In nucleotides, the CDR3 is TGCGCCAGCAGCCAAGATCGGGGACAATCCTACGAGCAGTACTTC.

Turning to this clone: This sample also contains other DNA sequences that code for the same CDR3. The rearrangement links TRBV9 to TRBJ2-3; 7 positions match TRBD2. This CDR3 comprises 12 residues. V trimming: 5 bases; J trimming: 6 bases; junction bases outside the gene matches: 3. Germline values: CDR1 SGDLS, CDR2 YYNGEE. The CDR3 sequence is CASRGGADTQYF. The CDR3 bases are TGTGCCAGCAGGGGAGGGGCGGATACGCAGTATTTT. Complete variable domain (other parts from reference TRBV9 and TRBJ2-3): DSGVTQTPKHLITATGQRVTLRCSPRSGDLSVYWYQQSLDQGLQFLIQYYNGEERAKGNILERFSAQQFPDLHSELNLSSLELGDSALYFCASRGGADTQYFGPGTRLTVL.

This clone was seen only a few times. V usage is TRBV7-2 and J usage is TRBJ2-2; unclear D gene. The CDR3 extends over 13 amino acids. V gave up 5 bases and J gave up 8 bases, with 12 bases separating them. From germline, CDR1 is SGHTA and CDR2 FQGNSA. For the CDR3, the DNA is TGTGCCAGCAGCCCGGGCCCTCTGGGGGAGCTGTTTTTT. Translated: CASSPGPLGELFF.

The chain links TRBV10-3 to TRBJ2-2; no definite D call. The CDR3 covers 12 residues. Germline values: CDR1 ENHRY, CDR2 SYGVKD. V was trimmed by 7 bases and J by 6 bases, leaving 9 bases between them. The CDR3 DNA is TGTGCCATCATGGGCTCGGCCGGGGAGCTGTTTTTT. The encoded protein is CAIMGSAGELFF.

This clone came up a few times. This chain joins TRBV11-2 and TRBJ2-3; D is possibly TRBD2 (6 bases). Germline V gene data show CDR1 as SGHAT and CDR2 as FQNNGV. The CDR3 is 13 residues long. Trimming took 1 base from V and 4 from J, leaving 6 bases between them. In DNA form, the CDR3 reads TGTGCCAGCAGCTTAGGCGGGGCAGATACGCAGTATTTT. Protein sequence: CASSLGGADTQYF.

The rearrangement uses TRBV19 and TRBJ2-1, with 7 positions matching TRBD1. V shed 0 bases and J 4 bases; nucleotides not matched to a gene: 6. Germline V gene data show CDR1 as LNHDA and CDR2 as SQIVND (reference sequence). The CDR3 is made up of 16 amino acids. CDR3: CASSIDTGTEYNEQFF. CDR3 sequence (DNA): TGTGCCAGTAGTATAGATACGGGGACAGAATACAATGAGCAGTTCTTC.

V is TRBV29-1 and J is TRBJ1-1; 8 bases map to TRBD1. CDR1 and CDR2 from the germline V gene are SQVTM and ANQGSEA. This CDR3 region has 16 residues. V lost 3 bases, J lost 4 bases, and 13 bases stayed unmatched. CDR3: CSVDAQGARVGTEAFF. The CDR3 coding sequence is TGCAGCGTTGATGCCCAGGGGGCGCGGGTGGGCACTGAAGCTTTCTTT.

This rearrangement joins TRBV27 to TRBJ1-5; D gene uncertain. The CDR3 is 15 residues long. Germline V gives CDR1 MNHEY, CDR2 SMNVEV (reference sequence). V was trimmed by 6 bases and J by 2 bases, leaving 14 bases between them. In DNA, the CDR3 is TGTGCCAGCAGCTCGACCCCGTTCGGCAATCAGCCCCAGCATTTT. Translated, it gives CASSSTPFGNQPQHF.

The CDR3, as DNA: TGTGCCAGCAGTCCGGGACAGCAGTTCTATGGCTACACCTTC. Translating gives CASSPGQQFYGYTF. The chain employs TRBV5-6 and TRBJ1-2, with 7 bases that match TRBD1. The junction had 8 bases not matched to a gene; V was cut back by 5 bases and J by 4 bases. The CDR3 spans 14 residues. Per the germline V gene, CDR1 is SGHDT and CDR2 is YYEEEE.

CDR3 DNA sequence: TGCGCCAGCAGCTTGGATCTGTCGGCCGCGTATGGCTACACCTTC. It yields the protein CASSLDLSAAYGYTF. This sequence joins TRBV5-1 and TRBJ1-2; D is uncertain. Germline V CDR1 and CDR2: SGHRS, YFSETQ. V lost 0 bases and J lost 5, with 14 bases in between. CDR3 size: 15 residues.

The chain is built from TRBV7-9 and TRBJ1-1; D ambiguous. Deletions cut 6 bases from V and 7 bases from J, with 12 bases between. The CDR3 is made up of 12 amino acids. Germline V gives CDR1 SEHNR, CDR2 FQNEAQ (reference sequence). As DNA, the CDR3 is TGTGCCAGCAGAAGTGGCGCCATTGAAGCTTTCTTT. It specifies CASRSGAIEAFF. The whole variable domain, filled in from reference TRBV7-9 and TRBJ1-1, reads DTGVSQNPRHKITKRGQNVTFRCDPISEHNRLYWYRQTLGQGPEFLTYFQNEAQLEKSRLLSDRFSAERPKGSFSTLEIQRTEQGDSAMYLCASRSGAIEAFFGQGTRLTVV.

This clone has only a few counts. V and J are TRBV4-1 and TRBJ1-5; 9 bases map to TRBD1. V gave up 2 bases and J gave up 6 bases; unmatched junction bases: 11. From germline, CDR1 is MGHRA and CDR2 YSYEKL. The CDR3 totals 17 residues. The CDR3 spells CASSQPLDRGNGQPQHF. In DNA, the CDR3 is TGCGCCAGCAGCCAACCTCTGGACAGGGGAAATGGTCAGCCCCAGCATTTT.